The next 26 T cell receptor beta chains were all read from a single sample in a study of blood T cells in healthy people across ages. Alongside a J-beta primer mix, a sample-barcoded 5' primer served in a second PCR lasting about 6 to 12 cycles. TCRdb re-called the 5' RACE reads through MiXCR, storing one row per CDR3 protein. In the table there are hundreds of thousands of distinct CDR3 sequences, 40% to 50% of which are singletons. Material for sequencing was blood. All receptors come from a man in his sixties in good health.

The table lists this clonotype with a count of one. V is TRBV6-5 and J is TRBJ2-7; 10 bases are a match to TRBD1. Per the germline V gene, CDR1 is MNHEY and CDR2 is SVGAGI. V shed 6 bases, J shed 5 bases, and the junction held 4 bases outside the gene matches. CDR3 length: 13 residues. The CDR3 nucleotides read TGTGCCAGCAGGCCGGGACAGGGGAACGAGCAGTACTTC. Protein product: CASRPGQGNEQYF.

This clonotype was counted at least ten times. The chain joins TRBV5-1 to TRBJ2-6; maybe TRBD2 (5 bases). This CDR3 has 16 residues. Germline V gene data show CDR1 as SGHRS and CDR2 as YFSETQ. The V and J ends lost 0 bases and 0 bases respectively, with 7 bases between them. CDR3 residues: CASSLGTSSGANVLTF. DNA for the CDR3: TGCGCCAGCAGCTTGGGCACTAGCTCTGGGGCCAACGTCCTGACTTTC.

As to this clonotype: The junction shows a germline mismatch at one end, possibly a read error. The chain combines TRBV5-1 with TRBJ2-5; D is possibly TRBD1 (5 bases). CDR1 is SGHRS and CDR2 is YFSETQ in the germline V gene. This CDR3 is built from 14 residues. CDR3 in DNA: TGTGCCAGCAGCTACGGACAAGGGCGCGAGACCCAGTACTTC. Amino acid sequence: CASSYGQGRETQYF. Complete variable domain (other parts from reference TRBV5-1 and TRBJ2-5): KAGVTQTPRYLIKTRGQQVTLSCSPISGHRSVSWYQQTPGQGLQFLFEYFSETQRNKGNFPGRFSGRQFSNSRSEMNVSTLELGDSALYLCASSYGQGRETQYFGPGTRLLVL.

This chain links TRBV4-1 with TRBJ2-5; 9 bases align to TRBD2. J gave up 0 bases and V 0 bases, and 5 bases lay outside the gene matches. This CDR3 is 17 amino acids long. Germline CDR1 is MGHRA and CDR2 is YSYEKL. For the CDR3, the DNA is TGCGCCAGCAGCCAAGATTTTGGCGGGGGGGACCAAGAGACCCAGTACTTC. This sequence encodes CASSQDFGGGDQETQYF.

This clonotype has a handful of counts. The rearrangement joins TRBV20-1 to TRBJ2-1, with 11 bases lining up with TRBD2. The J call is in doubt because the DNA end fits TRBJ2-7 better. This CDR3 is built from 16 residues. Germline lookup yields CDR1 DFQATT and CDR2 SNEGSKA (reference sequence). The CDR3 spells CSAPDASGGLGNEQYF. The CDR3, as DNA: TGCAGTGCGCCTGACGCTAGCGGGGGGCTTGGCAATGAGCAGTACTTC.

This clonotype showed up just a few times. This chain uses TRBV6-6 with TRBJ2-2, with a tentative D call TRBD2 (6 bases). Per germline, CDR1 MNHNY and CDR2 SVGAGI (reference sequence). Trimming removed 2 bases from V and 7 bases from J, with 11 bases in between. The CDR3 has 14 amino acids. The chain's CDR3 is CASSYRLVGGELFF. The CDR3 nucleotides read TGTGCCAGCAGTTACCGACTAGTTGGCGGGGAGCTGTTTTTT.

V is TRBV28 and J is TRBJ1-1; D is unclear. Deletions cut 6 bases from V and 7 bases from J, with 27 bases between. Per the germline V gene, CDR1 is MDHEN and CDR2 is SYDVKM. The CDR3 totals 17 residues. In DNA form, the CDR3 reads TGTGCCAGCAGATCCGCCGCAAGGTCTTGGTGGTGGGTTGAAGCTTTCTTT. This gives the protein CASRSAARSWWWVEAFF.

V is TRBV11-3 and J is TRBJ2-3; 10 nucleotides match TRBD2. This CDR3 contains 17 residues. V lost 5 bases, J lost 3 bases, and 11 bases stayed unmatched. The V gene's germline CDR1 is SGHNT and CDR2 YENEEA. CDR3 nucleotides: TGTGCCAGCAGCGGACGAACTAGCGGGGCTAGGACAGATACGCAGTATTTT. It encodes CASSGRTSGARTDTQYF.

CDR3 loop: CASSLRWDGYEQYF. CDR3 DNA: TGTGCCAGCAGTTTAAGGTGGGACGGATACGAGCAGTACTTC. The chain joins TRBV12-3 or TRBV12-4 to TRBJ2-7; D possibly uses TRBD1 or TRBD2 (5 bases each). The V end lost 2 bases, the J end lost 4 bases, and 12 bases lay between the germline ends. The CDR3 is made up of 14 amino acids.

The chain uses TRBV11-3 and TRBJ2-1; D perhaps matches TRBD1 (7 bases). V was pared by 5 bases and J by 4 bases, with 12 bases between. This CDR3 contains 14 residues. Germline assignment: CDR1 SGHNT and CDR2 YENEEA. The CDR3 sequence is CASSRGTAYNEQFF. In DNA form, the CDR3 reads TGTGCCAGCAGCCGCGGGACAGCGTACAATGAGCAGTTCTTC.

This clonotype has a count of ten or more. This chain uses TRBV6-1 with TRBJ2-3; the match to TRBD2 covers 10 bases. V dropped 5 bases and J dropped 3; count of bases not matched to a gene: 2. The CDR3 runs to 14 residues. The germline CDR1 and CDR2 sequences are MNHNS and SASEGT. CDR3 amino acids: CASSPSGGTDTQYF. The DNA for the CDR3 is TGTGCCAGCAGTCCTAGCGGGGGAACAGATACGCAGTATTTT.

Notes on this clonotype: One end of the junction is discordant with germline, which a read error may explain. V gene TRBV27 combines with J gene TRBJ1-1; the match to TRBD1 covers 7 bases. The CDR3 extends over 16 amino acids. The germline V gene has CDR1 MNHEY and CDR2 SMNVEV (reference sequence). The CDR3 here is CASSLYNSGGGTEAFF. The CDR3 nucleotides are TGTGCCAGTAGTTTATATAATTCAGGGGGAGGGACTGAAGCTTTCTTT.

CDR3: CATSRDSRGGLTDTQYF. The CDR3 nucleotides are TGTGCCACCAGCAGAGATTCGCGGGGGGGCTTAACAGATACGCAGTATTTT. V is TRBV15 and J is TRBJ2-3; 9 bases agree with TRBD2. V lost 0 bases and J lost 3; bases outside the gene matches: 7. CDR1 LNHNV and CDR2 YYDKDF come from the germline V gene (reference sequence). This CDR3 has 17 residues.

The chain links TRBV2 to TRBJ2-3; TRBD1 aligns across 10 bases. The CDR3 spans 13 residues. Germline lookup yields CDR1 SNHLY and CDR2 FYNNEI. After removal of 6 bases from V and 7 bases from J, the junction contained 4 bases not matched to a gene. The CDR3 sequence is CASRGQGQYTQYF. The CDR3 region has the DNA TGTGCCAGCAGGGGACAGGGGCAATATACGCAGTATTTT. The full variable domain, with the rest looked up from reference TRBV2 and TRBJ2-3, is EPEVTQTPSHQVTQMGQEVILRCVPISNHLYFYWYRQILGQKVEFLVSFYNNEISEKSEIFDDQFSVERPDGSNFTLKIRSTKLEDSAMYFCASRGQGQYTQYFGPGTRLTVL.

This chain's CDR3 is CASRQSQDRSYNEQFF. In DNA, the CDR3 is TGCGCCAGCAGACAAAGCCAGGACAGGTCCTACAATGAGCAGTTCTTC. The chain is built from TRBV5-1 and TRBJ2-1, with 7 bases identical to TRBD1. CDR3 length equals 16 residues. The germline V gene encodes CDR1 SGHRS and CDR2 YFSETQ. V shed 5 bases, J shed 1 base, and the junction held 9 bases outside the gene matches.

The chain recombines TRBV29-1 with TRBJ2-4, with 9 positions matching TRBD1. Near its end, the DNA agrees better with TRBJ2-7, so the J call may be wrong. This CDR3 has 16 residues. CDR1 SQVTM and CDR2 ANQGSEA come from the germline V gene. The CDR3 coding sequence is TGCAGCGTTGAGATTCCACAGGGGGCCTACACTTACGAGCAGTACTTC. Translating gives CSVEIPQGAYTYEQYF.

This chain links TRBV7-8 with TRBJ2-1, with D maybe TRBD2 (7 bases). The CDR3 loop spans 16 amino acids. Trimming shortened V by 0 bases and J by 4 bases, and 13 bases separated the two germline ends. The V gene's germline CDR1 is SGHVS and CDR2 FQNEAQ. CDR3 nucleotides: TGTGCCAGCAGCTTAGCTTCGGGGGGACATTACAATGAGCAGTTCTTC. Translated: CASSLASGGHYNEQFF.

This clonotype was seen a few times. The V call is TRBV7-3, the J call TRBJ2-3; possibly TRBD2 for D (7 bases). This CDR3 contains 17 residues. V was trimmed by 4 bases and J by 5 bases, leaving 22 bases between them. Germline assignment: CDR1 SGHTA and CDR2 FQGTGA. The CDR3 nucleotides read TGTGCCAGCAGCTCCGGAATGGGGGGGCGAGACGTAGATACGCAGTATTTT. This gives the protein CASSSGMGGRDVDTQYF.

V is TRBV4-3 and J is TRBJ1-2; 8 positions agree with TRBD1. The CDR3 runs 15 residues. Germline loops: CDR1 LGHNA, CDR2 YSLEER. V trimming: 0 bases; J trimming: 4 bases; junction bases outside the gene matches: 4. CDR3 coding DNA: TGCGCCAGCAGCCAAGATAGGGACAGGCCCTATGGCTACACCTTC. It specifies CASSQDRDRPYGYTF.

There are a few counts of this clonotype. One end of the junction is discordant with germline, which a read error may explain. The chain links TRBV12-3 or TRBV12-4 to TRBJ2-1; perhaps TRBD2 as D (5 bases). The CDR3 has 12 residues. In DNA, the CDR3 is TGTGCCAGCAGTATAGCGTTACATGAGCAGTTCTTC. This encodes CASSIALHEQFF.

In this sample, this clonotype turned up a few times. The chain recombines TRBV11-3 with TRBJ2-1; D is possibly TRBD1 (5 bases). The V gene lost 3 bases and the J gene lost 4 bases, with 10 bases spanning the gap. Germline lookup yields CDR1 SGHNT and CDR2 YENEEA. The CDR3 runs 14 residues. CDR3 nucleotides: TGTGCCAGCAGCTTCCTCACAGGATACAATGAGCAGTTCTTC. This translates into CASSFLTGYNEQFF.

The chain has TRBV12-3 or TRBV12-4 and TRBJ1-2; D is unresolved. The CDR3 runs to 14 residues. V was trimmed by 3 bases and J by 2 bases, leaving 10 bases between them. CDR3 loop: CASSLGHKNYGYTF. The CDR3 DNA reads as TGTGCCAGCAGTTTGGGCCATAAGAACTATGGCTACACCTTC.

This sequence joins TRBV12-3 or TRBV12-4 and TRBJ1-1; no reliable D call. The CDR3 is 15 residues long. V gave up 3 bases and J gave up 1 base, with 12 bases separating them. As DNA, the CDR3 is TGTGCCAGCAGTTTCTCACGCCGGAAGAACACTGAAGCTTTCTTT. Translation gives CASSFSRRKNTEAFF.

The chain links TRBV7-2 to TRBJ2-5; D may be TRBD2 (6 bases). Trimming cost V 4 bases and J 0 bases, with 9 bases left between them. CDR1 is SGHTA, CDR2 FQGNSA, per germline. The CDR3 extends over 14 amino acids. CDR3 DNA sequence: TGTGCCAGCAGCTCTAGGGACTACCAAGAGACCCAGTACTTC. The encoded protein is CASSSRDYQETQYF.

The chain employs TRBV15 and TRBJ2-7; either TRBD1 or TRBD2 may supply D (7 bases each). V was shortened by 0 bases and J by 5 bases, with 11 bases between the two germline ends. CDR1 is LNHNV and CDR2 is YYDKDF in the germline V gene (reference sequence). CDR3 size: 14 residues. The DNA for the CDR3 is TGTGCCACCAGCAGAGAAGCAGGGGGGGACGAGCAGTACTTC. It codes for CATSREAGGDEQYF.

The chain joins TRBV3-1 to TRBJ2-5; D could derive from TRBD1 or TRBD2 (5 bases each). Trimming shortened V by 3 bases and J by 3 bases, and 20 bases separated the two germline ends. This CDR3 is built from 17 residues. Germline loops: CDR1 LGHDT, CDR2 YNNKEL (reference sequence). CDR3 coding DNA: TGTGCCAGCAGCCAGACACTTCGGGACCGATACAAAGAGACCCAGTACTTC. It specifies CASSQTLRDRYKETQYF.